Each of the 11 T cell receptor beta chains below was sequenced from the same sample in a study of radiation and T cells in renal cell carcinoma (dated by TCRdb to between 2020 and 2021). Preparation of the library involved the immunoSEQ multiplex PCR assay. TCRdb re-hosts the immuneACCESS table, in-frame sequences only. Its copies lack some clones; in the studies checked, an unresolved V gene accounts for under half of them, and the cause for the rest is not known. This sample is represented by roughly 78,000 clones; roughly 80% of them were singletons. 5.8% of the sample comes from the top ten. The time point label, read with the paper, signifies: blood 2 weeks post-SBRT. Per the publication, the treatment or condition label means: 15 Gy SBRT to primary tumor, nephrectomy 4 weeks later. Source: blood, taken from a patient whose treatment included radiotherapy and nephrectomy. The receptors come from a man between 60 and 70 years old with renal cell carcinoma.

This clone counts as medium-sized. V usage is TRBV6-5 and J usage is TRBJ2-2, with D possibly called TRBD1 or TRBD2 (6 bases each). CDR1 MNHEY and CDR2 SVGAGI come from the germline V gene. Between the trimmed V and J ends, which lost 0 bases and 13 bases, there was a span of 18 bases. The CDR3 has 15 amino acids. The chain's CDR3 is CASSYSNTGTEGLFF. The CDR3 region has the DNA TGTGCCAGCAGTTACTCGAACACAGGGACGGAGGGGCTGTTTTTT.

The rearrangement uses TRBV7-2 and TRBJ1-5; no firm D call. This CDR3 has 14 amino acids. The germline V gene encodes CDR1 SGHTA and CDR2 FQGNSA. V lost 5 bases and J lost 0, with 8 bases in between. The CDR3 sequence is CASSPTISNQPQHF. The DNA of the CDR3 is TGTGCCAGCAGCCCGACCATTAGCAATCAGCCCCAGCATTTT.

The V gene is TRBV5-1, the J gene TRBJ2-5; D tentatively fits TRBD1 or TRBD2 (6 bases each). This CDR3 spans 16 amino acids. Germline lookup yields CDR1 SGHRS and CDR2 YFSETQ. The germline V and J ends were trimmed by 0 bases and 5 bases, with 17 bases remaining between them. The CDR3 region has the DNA TGCGCCAGCAGCTTGGCCCCATTCGGGGGCGCGGAGACCCAGTACTTC. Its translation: CASSLAPFGGAETQYF.

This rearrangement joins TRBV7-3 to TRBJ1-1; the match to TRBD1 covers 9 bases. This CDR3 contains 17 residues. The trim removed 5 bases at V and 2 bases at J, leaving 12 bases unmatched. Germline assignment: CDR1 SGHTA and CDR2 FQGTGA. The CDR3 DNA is TGTGCCAGCAGCCGTACCGACCAGGGACAGGGTAACACTGAAGCTTTCTTT. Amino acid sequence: CASSRTDQGQGNTEAFF.

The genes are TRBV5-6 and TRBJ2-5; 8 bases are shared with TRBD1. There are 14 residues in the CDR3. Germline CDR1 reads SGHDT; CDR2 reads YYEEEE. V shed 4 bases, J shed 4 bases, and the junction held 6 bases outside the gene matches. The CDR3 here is CASSRRTGLETQYF. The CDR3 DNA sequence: TGTGCCAGCAGCCGACGGACAGGGTTAGAGACCCAGTACTTC.

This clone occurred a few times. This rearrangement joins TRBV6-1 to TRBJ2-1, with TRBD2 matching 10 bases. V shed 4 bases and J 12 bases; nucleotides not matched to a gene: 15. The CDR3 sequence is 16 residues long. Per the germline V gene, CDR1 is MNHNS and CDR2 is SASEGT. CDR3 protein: CASSATSSGRSQGQFF. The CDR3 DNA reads TGTGCCAGCAGTGCCACCTCTAGCGGGAGAAGTCAAGGGCAGTTCTTC.

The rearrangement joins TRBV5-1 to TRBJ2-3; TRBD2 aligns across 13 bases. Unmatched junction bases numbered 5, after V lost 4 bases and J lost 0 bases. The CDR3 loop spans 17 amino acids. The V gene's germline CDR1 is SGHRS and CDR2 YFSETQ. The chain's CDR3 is CASSRGLAGISTDTQYF. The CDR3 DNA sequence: TGCGCCAGCAGCCGGGGACTAGCGGGGATTAGCACAGATACGCAGTATTTT.

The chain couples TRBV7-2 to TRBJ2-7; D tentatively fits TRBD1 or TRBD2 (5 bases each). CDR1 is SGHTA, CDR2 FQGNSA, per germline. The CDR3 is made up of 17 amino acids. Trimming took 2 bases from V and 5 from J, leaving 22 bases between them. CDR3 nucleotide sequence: TGTGCCAGCAGCTTAAACGGTGGATTCGGTAGGGACCACGAGCAGTACTTC. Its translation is CASSLNGGFGRDHEQYF.

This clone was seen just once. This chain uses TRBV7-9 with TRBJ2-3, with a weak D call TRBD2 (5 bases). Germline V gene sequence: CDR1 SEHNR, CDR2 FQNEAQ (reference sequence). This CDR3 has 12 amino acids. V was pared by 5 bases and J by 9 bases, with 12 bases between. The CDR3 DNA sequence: TGTGCCAGCAGCCCGGAACGAGGGACGCAGTATTTT. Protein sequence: CASSPERGTQYF.

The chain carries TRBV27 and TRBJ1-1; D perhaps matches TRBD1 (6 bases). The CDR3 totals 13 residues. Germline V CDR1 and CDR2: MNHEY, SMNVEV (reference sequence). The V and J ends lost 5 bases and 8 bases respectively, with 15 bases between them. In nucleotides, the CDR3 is TGTGCCAGCAGTCCCACAGGGCGACCGGAAGCTTTCTTT. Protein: CASSPTGRPEAFF.

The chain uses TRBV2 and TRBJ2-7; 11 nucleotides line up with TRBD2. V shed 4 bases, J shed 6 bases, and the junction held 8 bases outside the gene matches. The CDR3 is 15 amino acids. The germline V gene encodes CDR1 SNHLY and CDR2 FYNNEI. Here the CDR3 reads CASSVVAGGPGEQYF. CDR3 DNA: TGTGCCAGCAGTGTCGTAGCGGGAGGGCCGGGCGAGCAGTACTTC.